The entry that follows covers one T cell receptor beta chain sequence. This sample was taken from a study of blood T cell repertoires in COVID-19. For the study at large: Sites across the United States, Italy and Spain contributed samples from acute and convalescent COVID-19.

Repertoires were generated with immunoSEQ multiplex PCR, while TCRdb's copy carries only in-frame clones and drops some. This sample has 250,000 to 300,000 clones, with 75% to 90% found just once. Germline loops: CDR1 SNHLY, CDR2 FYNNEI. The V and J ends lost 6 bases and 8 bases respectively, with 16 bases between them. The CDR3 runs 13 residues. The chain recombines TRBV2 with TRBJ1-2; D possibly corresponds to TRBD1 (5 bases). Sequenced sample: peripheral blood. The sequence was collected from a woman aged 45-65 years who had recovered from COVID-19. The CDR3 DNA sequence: TGTGCCAGCAGCGTACTACAGGATAGAGGCTACACCTTC. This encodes CASSVLQDRGYTF.